This TCR beta chain was observed in a study of blood T cell repertoires in COVID-19. Study details: COVID-19 samples from acute and convalescent phases originated in the United States, Italy and Spain. PBMCs, B-cell-depleted T cells, or T cells were the source of the cDNA or gDNA that made up the material.

The CDR3 consists of 13 residues. From germline, CDR1 is MNHEY and CDR2 SVGAGI. Trimming shortened V by 4 bases and J by 6 bases, and 10 bases separated the two germline ends. Per the original methods: Reference gene primer amplification yielded estimated nucleated cell counts. Repertoires were generated with immunoSEQ multiplex PCR, while TCRdb's copy carries only in-frame clones and drops some. The V and J calls and the clone size are those of that table, but D and trimming were determined from the DNA. Of 200,000 to 250,000 clones in the sample, around four fifths were seen once. Source material: peripheral blood. The clonotype originates from a man between 50 and 59 years old with acute or convalescent COVID-19. The V and J genes are TRBV6-5 and TRBJ1-5; D may be TRBD1 (6 bases). The CDR3 DNA reads TGTGCCAGCAGTTGGGGGGGCGGTCAGCCCCAGCATTTT. Its translation is CASSWGGGQPQHF.